The T cell receptor (beta chain) under discussion was sequenced for a study of blood T cell repertoires in COVID-19. Across the study: T cells, B-cell-depleted T cells, or PBMCs provided the cDNA or gDNA that served as material.

Original processing notes: From reference gene primer amplification, estimates of nucleated cell counts were derived. Method: immunoSEQ multiplex PCR; TCRdb's copy keeps in-frame clones and lacks some. That table furnishes V, J and clone size, whereas the DNA furnished D and trimming. The sample includes approximately 290,000 clones, about 80% seen only once; the top ten take less than 20%. The V and J ends lost 4 bases and 1 base respectively, with 13 bases between them. The CDR3 sequence is 15 residues long. Germline V gene sequence: CDR1 KGHSH, CDR2 LQKENI. Sequencing was done on a sample of peripheral blood. V and J are TRBV18 and TRBJ1-1, with a tentative D call TRBD1 (5 bases). The origin of this receptor is a person aged 65 to 79 with COVID-19, enrolled during active disease. In DNA form, the CDR3 reads TGTGCCAGCTCACTCGAATTCGGGGGGAACACTGAAGCTTTCTTT. It specifies CASSLEFGGNTEAFF.